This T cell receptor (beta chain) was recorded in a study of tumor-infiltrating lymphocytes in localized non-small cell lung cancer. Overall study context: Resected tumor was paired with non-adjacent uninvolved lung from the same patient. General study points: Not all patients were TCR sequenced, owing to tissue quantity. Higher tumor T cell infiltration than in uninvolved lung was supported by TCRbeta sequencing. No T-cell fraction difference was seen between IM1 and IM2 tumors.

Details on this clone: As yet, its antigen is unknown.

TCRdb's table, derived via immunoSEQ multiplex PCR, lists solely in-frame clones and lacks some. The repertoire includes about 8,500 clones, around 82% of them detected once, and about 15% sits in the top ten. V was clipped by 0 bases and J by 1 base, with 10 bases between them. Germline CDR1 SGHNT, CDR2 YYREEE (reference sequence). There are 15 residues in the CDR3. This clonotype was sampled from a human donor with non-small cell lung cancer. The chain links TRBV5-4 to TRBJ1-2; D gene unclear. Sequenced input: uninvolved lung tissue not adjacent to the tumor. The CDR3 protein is CASSLGQIYNYGYTF. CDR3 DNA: TGTGCCAGCAGCTTGGGGCAGATCTATAACTATGGCTACACCTTC.